This TCR beta chain was documented in a study of neurological immune-mediated disorders. cDNA synthesis was performed by 5'RACE with 10-nucleotide random UMIs. TCRdb used MiXCR to reprocess the 5' RACE reads, holding one entry per CDR3 protein. This sample has tens of thousands of distinct CDR3 sequences, with approximately 5.8% found just once. Trimming pared 0 bases from V and 0 bases from J, leaving 9 bases between. The germline V gene encodes CDR1 LGHNA and CDR2 YSLEER. This CDR3 region has 16 residues. Study-wide points: No sharing of CDR3 amino acid sequences was observed among expanded clones across subjects, suggesting private repertoires in all groups.

For this clonotype: Its specificity is not known.

Sorted libraries came from 1 million CD4+ or CD8+ T cells. The clonotype comes from a woman younger than 30 with multiple sclerosis. The sample was CD4+ T cells from blood. V and J are TRBV4-3 and TRBJ2-1; D is undetermined. The CDR3 DNA reads as TGCGCCAGCAGCCAAGATCAAATTAGCTCCTACAATGAGCAGTTCTTC. It yields the protein CASSQDQISSYNEQFF.